The sequence of this T cell receptor beta chain was determined in a study of Ad26.COV2.S vaccination and SARS-CoV-2 variants (dated by TCRdb to the early 2020s). At the level of the whole study: Vaccine-arm donors came from COV1001, a multicentre, randomized, double-blind, placebo-controlled phase I-IIa trial of Ad26.COV2.S in healthy adults. Throughout the experiments and outcome assessment, investigators stayed blinded to trial group allocation. Trial participants were randomized into five groups of five: low-dose or high-dose Ad26.COV2.S given once or twice, or placebo on both occasions. The TCR-sequenced set comprised roughly 30 samples: some 20 Ad26.COV2.S vaccine recipients, 5 placebo recipients and 8 SARS-CoV-2 convalescent individuals. TCRbeta repertoire sequencing was used to assess the specificity and breadth of SARS-CoV-2-reactive T cell receptors after Ad26.COV2.S vaccination. Dosing of Ad26.COV2.S was intramuscular, at either 5x10^10 or 1x10^11 viral particles, delivered as one shot or as two shots spaced 56 days apart.

TCRbeta CDR3 regions were sequenced with the immunoSEQ Assay. After extraction, genomic DNA underwent amplification by bias-controlled multiplex PCR, followed by high-throughput sequencing. The paper's processing steps were these. To quantify the absolute abundance of every unique TCRbeta CDR3 region, sequences were collapsed and filtered. T cell fraction was estimated by normalizing TCRbeta template counts to usable DNA, with usable DNA measured through amplification of reference genes found in all nucleated cells. Repertoire TCRs were annotated as SARS-CoV-2-specific by exact matching of V gene, CDR3 amino acid sequence and J gene to a known reactive TCR set. MIRA supplied the reference SARS-CoV-2 TCR set, which was filtered for enrichment in COVID-19-positive ImmuneCODE repertoires so that public or cross-reactive TCRs were removed. Based on the MIRA antigens, annotated TCRs were further analysed at the level of specific ORF or position within ORF. Breadth was defined as annotated unique rearrangements over total unique productive rearrangements; depth was the summed frequency of those rearrangements. Two-sided Wilcoxon rank-sum tests were used to compare TCR breadth between groups. This immuneACCESS table, as held by TCRdb, lists in-frame sequences with V and J called but not all clones. Of the missing ones, under half trace to an unresolved V gene in checked studies; the others have no known cause. That table supplies the V and J calls and clone size; D and trimming were determined from the DNA. Here the sample has roughly 450,000 clones; about nine tenths occur a single time. 9% to 15% of the sample rests with the top ten.

Per the germline V gene, SGHTA is the CDR1 and FQGTGA is the CDR2. Counted from cysteine to phenylalanine, this CDR3 has 13 amino acids. The only DNA kept is the CDR3, 39 bases in frame from the first base. Deletion took 5 bases off V and 4 bases off J, with a span of 11 bases between the germline ends. Regarding this clone: Its antigen has not been determined. No clone much larger than this one lies a single base away; base qualities are absent.

The full study reports these points: Vaccine and placebo recipients had comparable non-spike TCR breadth, which fits with the vaccine containing only spike. The authors noted that the TCR breadth and depth analyses may have underestimated total T cell responses. The study was not powered for comparison of responses between vaccine doses or regimens. Substantial breadth of spike-specific CD8+ and CD4+ T cell responses was reported after vaccination. Compared with placebo recipients, Ad26.COV2.S recipients showed higher spike-specific TCR breadth (P = 0.0014).

The treatment or condition tag for this specimen amounts to: about 20 received Ad26.COV2.S at low or high dose, single or two shots; roughly 5 received placebo; per-sample allocation not given. For vaccine and placebo recipients, repertoires were sequenced using samples collected on day 63 after the first injection. In Cohort 1b, 25 adults aged 18-55 years were enrolled at a single site in Boston, USA, between 29 July and 7 August 2020. As a vaccine, Ad26.COV2.S was a replication-incompetent adenovirus type 26 vector that expressed a prefusion-stabilized SARS-CoV-2 spike protein derived from the original Wuhan strain.

The specimen was peripheral blood, collected in a trial of Ad26.COV2.S vaccine versus placebo. The chain was built from TRBV7-3 and TRBJ2-5; a tentative D match to TRBD2 spans 5 bases. The sequence was collected from a person aged 18 to 59 who received the Ad26.COV2.S COVID-19 vaccine or a placebo. The CDR3 has the sequence CASSAYEGETQYF. The nucleotide sequence reads TGTGCCAGCAGCGCCTATGAGGGAGAGACCCAGTACTTC.